A selection of T cell receptor beta chains follows, all from one sample in a study of blood T cell repertoires in COVID-19. Profiling relied on immunoSEQ multiplex PCR, and the TCRdb table lists in-frame clones only, not all of them. The sample yields about 350,000 clones, 80% to 90% seen once. The sequenced sample was peripheral blood. All receptors derive from a woman between 45 and 60 years old with COVID-19, enrolled during active disease. The CDR3 runs from the conserved cysteine through the conserved F or W. D genes are given only for firm matches. Clone size is not always given. Where it is, it says once, few, many or a class for expanded clones.

-,TRBV29-1,-,TRBJ1-1,CSAWTAGTEAFF,TGCAGCGCGTGGACGGCGGGCACTGAAGCTTTCTTT
few,TRBV19,-,TRBJ1-1,CASSISVNTEAFF,TGTGCCAGTAGTATCTCGGTGAACACTGAAGCTTTCTTT
-,TRBV7-9,TRBD1,TRBJ1-2,CASSQPRDRAFGGYTF,TGTGCCAGCAGTCAACCCCGGGACAGGGCATTCGGAGGCTACACCTTC
-,TRBV5-6,TRBD1,TRBJ1-1,CASSPRQGAEAFF,TGTGCCAGCAGCCCTAGACAGGGGGCTGAAGCTTTCTTT
-,TRBV23-1,-,TRBJ1-5,CASSQSRTGRGYSNQPQHF,TGCGCCAGCAGTCAATCTCGTACAGGGAGGGGGTATAGCAATCAGCCCCAGCATTTT
-,TRBV18,TRBD2,TRBJ2-1,CASSTFSGTPYNEQFF,TGTGCCAGCTCAACCTTTAGCGGGACCCCTTACAATGAGCAGTTCTTC
-,TRBV4-1,TRBD1,TRBJ1-5,CASSPGQGGNQPQHF,TGCGCCAGCAGCCCCGGACAGGGCGGAAATCAGCCCCAGCATTTT
-,TRBV5-1,-,TRBJ2-7,CASSPTSSSPYEQYF,TGCGCCAGCAGCCCCACTAGCAGTTCCCCCTACGAGCAGTACTTC
-,TRBV6-2/TRBV6-3,-,TRBJ2-7,CASSWSRLSGYEQYF,TGTGCCAGCAGCTGGTCTCGGTTGTCTGGCTACGAGCAGTACTTC
-,TRBV5-6,TRBD1,TRBJ2-1,CASSPDRGRYNEQFF,TGTGCCAGCAGTCCAGACAGGGGGCGATACAATGAGCAGTTCTTC
few,TRBV27,TRBD1,TRBJ2-7,CASSQPGQTSYEQYF,TGTGCCAGCAGTCAACCGGGACAGACGTCCTACGAGCAGTACTTC
-,TRBV24-1,-,TRBJ2-3,CATSDPGGVGGTDTQYF,TGTGCCACCAGTGACCCGGGCGGGGTGGGGGGCACAGATACGCAGTATTTT
-,TRBV6-5,-,TRBJ2-7,CASSGSLSYEQYF,TGTGCCAGCAGCGGGTCTCTATCCTACGAGCAGTACTTC
-,TRBV24-1,-,TRBJ1-2,CATREVGALDYGYTF,TGTGCCACCAGAGAGGTAGGGGCGCTGGACTATGGCTACACCTTC
-,TRBV11-3,-,TRBJ2-5,CASSFRQIQETQYF,TGTGCCAGCAGCTTCCGACAGATCCAAGAGACCCAGTACTTC
-,TRBV27,-,TRBJ2-7,CASSLGGGYYEQYF,TGTGCCAGCAGTTTAGGGGGAGGCTATTACGAGCAGTACTTC
few,TRBV5-4,TRBD2,TRBJ2-3,CASSLDTSGRADTQYF,TGTGCCAGCAGCTTGGATACTAGCGGGAGGGCAGATACGCAGTATTTT
-,TRBV2,TRBD2,TRBJ2-1,CASSLAGGSYNEQFF,TGTGCCAGCAGTTTAGCGGGAGGGTCCTACAATGAGCAGTTCTTC
-,TRBV6-5,-,TRBJ1-2,CASSFKAGGYTF,TGTGCCAGCAGTTTTAAAGCCGGGGGCTACACCTTC
-,TRBV19,TRBD1,TRBJ1-5,CASSIIVRDRGWQPQHF,TGTGCCAGTAGTATTATCGTGCGGGACAGGGGTTGGCAGCCCCAGCATTTT
few,TRBV7-4,-,TRBJ2-1,CASQNEQFF,TGTGCCAGCCAGAATGAGCAGTTCTTC
-,TRBV6-5,TRBD1,TRBJ2-7,CASSYSPTGPYEQYF,TGTGCCAGCAGTTACTCCCCGACAGGGCCCTACGAGCAGTACTTC
-,TRBV21-1,-,TRBJ1-5,CASSPVRAPSQPQHF,TGTGCCAGCAGCCCCGTCAGGGCACCGAGTCAGCCCCAGCATTTT
-,TRBV6-5,TRBD1,TRBJ1-1,CASSYSTGAMNTEAFF,TGTGCCAGCAGTTACTCGACAGGGGCCATGAACACTGAAGCTTTCTTT
-,TRBV23-1,-,TRBJ2-7,CASSQPLAVAIRYEQYF,TGCGCCAGCAGTCAGCCCCTGGCGGTGGCTATTCGGTACGAGCAGTACTTC
-,TRBV18,TRBD2,TRBJ2-7,CASSPPSAGLNYEQYF,TGTGCCAGCTCACCACCAAGCGCGGGACTAAACTACGAGCAGTACTTC
-,TRBV2,TRBD1,TRBJ2-3,CASSRQGFGETDTQYF,TGTGCCAGCAGCCGACAGGGATTTGGGGAGACAGATACGCAGTATTTT
-,TRBV29-1,-,TRBJ2-1,CSAEGGSWDNEQFF,TGCAGCGCGGAGGGGGGGTCGTGGGACAATGAGCAGTTCTTC
few,TRBV29-1,-,TRBJ1-1,CSVVVQGRGSITFF,TGCAGCGTTGTAGTGCAGGGGAGGGGGTCGATAACTTTCTTT
-,TRBV11-3,-,TRBJ1-1,CASSFLGQLNTEAFF,TGTGCCAGCAGCTTCCTGGGCCAGTTGAACACTGAAGCTTTCTTT
-,TRBV3-1/TRBV3-2,-,TRBJ2-3,CASSQDPLTADTQYF,TGTGCCAGCAGCCAAGATCCGCTCACGGCAGATACGCAGTATTTT
-,TRBV19,-,TRBJ2-7,CASSRTLDRAYEQYF,TGTGCCAGTAGTCGAACCTTGGACAGAGCCTACGAGCAGTACTTC
-,TRBV18,-,TRBJ1-1,CASSPPGPLRGEAFF,TGTGCCAGCTCACCCCCTGGGCCTCTCCGGGGTGAAGCTTTCTTT
-,TRBV6-5,TRBD1,TRBJ1-3,CASSLTGTGGGNTIYF,TGTGCCAGCAGTTTGACCGGGACAGGGGGCGGAAACACCATATATTTT
-,TRBV10-2,TRBD1,TRBJ2-7,CASRALPGQGTYEQYF,TGCGCCAGCAGGGCATTGCCGGGACAGGGAACCTACGAGCAGTACTTC
-,TRBV19,TRBD1,TRBJ2-7,CASSIAKDRGNCRRYEQYF,TGTGCCAGTAGTATCGCAAAGGACAGGGGCAATTGCAGGCGGTACGAGCAGTACTTC
-,TRBV19,TRBD2,TRBJ2-1,CASLPVGLAGGYNEQFF,TGTGCCAGTTTGCCTGTGGGGCTAGCGGGAGGGTACAATGAGCAGTTCTTC
-,TRBV29-1,TRBD1,TRBJ1-1,CSVPGQGGNTEAFF,TGCAGCGTCCCGGGACAGGGAGGGAACACTGAAGCTTTCTTT
-,TRBV29-1,-,TRBJ2-6,CSVGQSSGANVLTF,TGCAGCGTCGGACAGAGCTCTGGGGCCAACGTCCTGACTTTC
-,TRBV11-3,-,TRBJ2-7,CASSLEGTLSYEQYF,TGTGCCAGCAGCTTAGAAGGGACACTCTCCTACGAGCAGTACTTC
-,TRBV15,TRBD1,TRBJ1-5,CATSRDWGTGNNQPQHF,TGTGCCACCAGCAGAGATTGGGGGACAGGCAACAATCAGCCCCAGCATTTT
-,TRBV7-8,TRBD1,TRBJ1-5,CASSLATGTGGYQPQHF,TGTGCCAGCAGCTTAGCCACTGGGACAGGGGGCTATCAGCCCCAGCATTTT
-,TRBV5-1,TRBD1,TRBJ2-7,CASSPSWDRVYEQYF,TGCGCCAGCAGCCCGAGCTGGGACAGGGTCTACGAGCAGTACTTC
few,TRBV7-3,TRBD1,TRBJ1-2,CASSLGQTGEGYTF,TGTGCCAGCAGCTTAGGGCAGACAGGGGAAGGCTACACCTTC
few,TRBV6-2/TRBV6-3,-,TRBJ2-7,CASSYSRQAGFYEQYF,TGTGCCAGCAGTTACTCGCGTCAAGCGGGTTTCTACGAGCAGTACTTC
few,TRBV5-6,-,TRBJ2-7,CASRRLSSYEQYF,TGTGCCAGCAGGAGACTTAGCTCCTACGAGCAGTACTTC
few,TRBV7-9,-,TRBJ1-1,CASSTVSTEAFF,TGTGCCAGCAGTACAGTTAGCACTGAAGCTTTCTTT
-,TRBV14,TRBD1,TRBJ2-1,CASSKTGGLERNEQFF,TGTGCCAGCAGCAAGACAGGGGGCCTGGAAAGAAATGAGCAGTTCTTC
-,TRBV20-1,-,TRBJ2-3,CSASMVASRDTQYF,TGCAGTGCTAGTATGGTGGCTAGCCGCGATACGCAGTATTTT
-,TRBV4-2,TRBD2,TRBJ2-3,CASSPIAGAGTDTQYF,TGTGCCAGCAGCCCCATAGCGGGGGCTGGCACAGATACGCAGTATTTT
-,TRBV5-8,-,TRBJ2-6,CASSLARGSGANVLTF,TGTGCCAGCAGCTTGGCCAGGGGATCTGGGGCCAACGTCCTGACTTTC
once,TRBV11-3,-,TRBJ2-1,CASSYRSLSYNEQFF,TGTGCCAGCAGCTACAGGTCCCTCTCCTACAATGAGCAGTTCTTC
-,TRBV5-8,TRBD1,TRBJ1-2,CASSFGQGGIKANYGYTF,TGTGCCAGCAGCTTTGGACAGGGCGGAATAAAGGCTAACTATGGCTACACCTTC
-,TRBV2,TRBD1,TRBJ2-7,CASSEPYRGPRWNEQYF,TGTGCCAGCAGTGAACCTTACAGGGGCCCAAGGTGGAACGAGCAGTACTTC
once,TRBV12-3/TRBV12-4,-,TRBJ2-1,CASSSLSNEQFF,TGTGCCAGCAGTTCTCTCTCCAATGAGCAGTTCTTC
-,TRBV7-9,TRBD2,TRBJ2-1,CASSRVVAGEQFF,TGTGCCAGCAGCCGGGTCGTAGCGGGGGAGCAGTTCTTC
once,TRBV10-3,TRBD2,TRBJ2-3,CAPEGRAWGDTQYF,TGTGCGCCAGAAGGGAGGGCCTGGGGAGATACGCAGTATTTT
few,TRBV19,TRBD1,TRBJ1-6,CASSNRDRYSPLHF,TGTGCCAGTAGTAATCGGGACAGATATTCACCCCTCCACTTT
once,TRBV6-5,-,TRBJ1-2,CASSYDRLQDGYTF,TGTGCCAGCAGTTACGACAGGTTGCAGGATGGCTACACCTTC